This T cell receptor (beta chain) is from a study of control samples from healthy donors and cancer patients. V was pared by 2 bases and J by 7 bases, with 9 bases between. Germline values: CDR1 LGHNT, CDR2 FRNRAP. The CDR3 has 13 residues. Clones were sequenced by immunoSEQ multiplex PCR, and TCRdb holds only the in-frame ones, with some missing. The repertoire consists of 80,000 to 100,000 clones, with 88% occurring once and the leading ten covering approximately 14%. Sequenced input: blood. The sequence was obtained from a man aged 25 to 45 in good health. The chain carries TRBV12-5 and TRBJ1-5; D unresolved. CDR3 coding DNA: TGTGCTAGTGGTTTGCAAAATCTCCAGCCCCAGCATTTT. It codes for CASGLQNLQPQHF.